These 11 T cell receptor beta chains were sequenced from one sample in a study of beta chain features in type 1 diabetes. Every bit of the isolated RNA underwent reverse transcription, so sequencing read expressed TCRB transcripts. TCRdb's copy holds only in-frame clones and misses some; the assay was immunoSEQ multiplex PCR. Of about 240,000 clones in the sample, approximately 15% were seen once. No antigen has been assigned to these receptors. General study results and limits: All four CD4+ subsets of Type 1 diabetes patients contained TCRB CDR3s that were moderately but significantly shorter.

Sequencing was carried out using naive CD4+ T cells from blood. The receptor source for this set is a man aged 30 to 45 with type 1 diabetes.

V is TRBV5-6 and J is TRBJ1-2, with 9 bases lining up with TRBD1. The CDR3 runs to 14 residues. CDR1 and CDR2 (germline): SGHDT, YYEEEE. V lost 4 bases to trimming and J lost 0 bases; unmatched junction nucleotides: 1. This chain's CDR3 is CASSRTGANYGYTF. The CDR3, as DNA: TGTGCCAGCAGCAGGACAGGGGCTAACTATGGCTACACCTTC.

This chain joins TRBV7-2 and TRBJ2-7; 7 positions agree with TRBD1. Germline V lookup: CDR1 SGHTA, CDR2 FQGNSA. The CDR3 consists of 13 residues. Unmatched junction bases numbered 3, after V lost 5 bases and J lost 2 bases. The CDR3 nucleotides read TGTGCCAGCAGCCAAACAGGGGCCTACGAGCAGTACTTC. Its protein is CASSQTGAYEQYF.

The chain is built from TRBV4-2 and TRBJ2-7, with D perhaps TRBD2 (6 bases). Germline V gene lookup returns CDR1 LGHNA and CDR2 YNFKEQ. The CDR3 spans 16 residues. V was clipped by 4 bases and J by 0 bases, with 16 bases between them. The CDR3 nucleotides are TGTGCCAGCAGCCGATCAACCGGGACTGCCTCCTACGAGCAGTACTTC. Translating it yields CASSRSTGTASYEQYF.

The chain couples TRBV2 to TRBJ1-1; 7 bases are a match to TRBD1. The CDR3 runs to 14 residues. Germline assignment: CDR1 SNHLY and CDR2 FYNNEI. Losses at the gene ends were 6 bases for V and 3 bases for J; bases not matched to a gene: 7. The CDR3 DNA follows: TGTGCCAGCAGAGGCGACAGGGCGTACACTGAAGCTTTCTTT. Translation gives CASRGDRAYTEAFF.

The V and J genes are TRBV5-6 and TRBJ1-4, with a tentative D call TRBD1 (5 bases). The CDR3 length is 16 residues. The germline V gene has CDR1 SGHDT and CDR2 YYEEEE. The V end lost 4 bases, the J end lost 5 bases, and 18 bases lay between the germline ends. For the CDR3, the DNA is TGTGCCAGCAGCCGGCCCGGGGGGGGATCAAATGAAAAACTGTTTTTT. This encodes CASSRPGGGSNEKLFF.

This chain joins TRBV29-1 and TRBJ1-3, with TRBD1 as a possible D gene (6 bases). CDR1 is SQVTM and CDR2 is ANQGSEA in the germline V gene. The CDR3 is 14 amino acids. The germline V and J ends were trimmed by 1 base and 2 bases, with 9 bases remaining between them. For the CDR3, the DNA is TGCAGCGTTGAAGTTACAGGGCCTGGAAACACCATATATTTT. It codes for CSVEVTGPGNTIYF.

The chain has TRBV6-5 and TRBJ2-5; weak D call: TRBD1 (6 bases). Germline CDR1 reads MNHEY; CDR2 reads SVGAGI. The CDR3 spans 15 residues. Trimming removed 4 bases at V and 5 bases at J, with 17 bases between. The CDR3 region is CASSSSNRVGETQYF. CDR3 bases: TGTGCCAGCAGTTCATCTAACAGGGTGGGGGAGACCCAGTACTTC.

This clone was observed a few times. The chain employs TRBV25-1 and TRBJ2-2; maybe TRBD2 (6 bases). V lost 6 bases and J lost 5, with 10 bases in between. Germline V gene lookup returns CDR1 MGHDK and CDR2 SYGVNS. The length of the CDR3 is 13 residues. This chain's CDR3 is CASRARGTGELFF. Written as DNA, the CDR3 is TGTGCCAGCAGGGCTCGGGGGACCGGGGAGCTGTTTTTT.

This clone was counted a few times. This chain uses TRBV28 with TRBJ2-1, with 10 positions matching TRBD2. This CDR3 spans 15 amino acids. Germline lookup yields CDR1 MDHEN and CDR2 SYDVKM. The trim removed 5 bases at V and 10 bases at J, leaving 11 bases unmatched. In DNA form, the CDR3 reads TGTGCCAGCAGTCCCTATCTAGCGGGGGCCGGCGAGCAGTTCTTC. Residues: CASSPYLAGAGEQFF.

The chain joins TRBV28 to TRBJ2-1, with a weak D call TRBD1 (6 bases). Germline assignment: CDR1 MDHEN and CDR2 SYDVKM. The ends were cut back, 7 bases at V and 4 bases at J, with 11 bases in the middle. The CDR3 runs 13 residues. The DNA for the CDR3 is TGTGCCAGCAAGTGGGACATTTACAATGAGCAGTTCTTC. Translation: CASKWDIYNEQFF.

The rearrangement joins TRBV5-1 to TRBJ1-1; a weak D match, TRBD1 (5 bases). The CDR3 contains 14 residues. CDR1 is SGHRS and CDR2 is YFSETQ in the germline V gene. The V end lost 0 bases, the J end lost 5 bases, and 11 bases lay between the germline ends. This CDR3 reads CASSLEGLRTEAFF. CDR3 coding DNA: TGCGCCAGCAGCTTGGAGGGGTTAAGAACTGAAGCTTTCTTT.